This passage covers 13 T cell receptor beta chains from one sample sequenced in a study of beta chain features in type 1 diabetes. Study conclusions and caveats: Shortening of TCRB CDR3s, moderate but significant, appeared in all four CD4+ subsets of Type 1 diabetes patients.

Sequenced material consisted of expressed TCRB transcripts (all of the isolated RNA was reverse transcribed). The assay was immunoSEQ multiplex PCR, and TCRdb's table has in-frame clones only and misses some. The sample consists of nearly 700,000 clones, 13% of them appearing once. No antigen has been identified for these receptors. The material sequenced was naive CD4+ T cells from blood. Every receptor here comes from a young man with type 1 diabetes.

This clone turned up a few times. The chain is built from TRBV7-2 and TRBJ2-3; TRBD2 might be the D (6 bases). V lost 1 base to trimming and J lost 4 bases, with 21 bases between them. CDR3 length equals 18 residues. Looked up from germline, CDR1 is SGHTA and CDR2 is FQGNSA. The CDR3 DNA sequence: TGTGCCAGCAGCTTAGTGGACGGGGGTCGGTACAGAGCAGATACGCAGTATTTT. Protein product: CASSLVDGGRYRADTQYF.

The chain recombines TRBV7-9 with TRBJ1-4, with TRBD1 matching over 8 bases. CDR3 length: 14 residues. Per the germline V gene, CDR1 is SEHNR and CDR2 is FQNEAQ (reference sequence). V gave up 4 bases and J gave up 8 bases; unmatched junction bases: 6. CDR3: CASSSGQGTEKLFF. CDR3 nucleotides: TGTGCCAGCAGCTCAGGACAGGGAACCGAAAAACTGTTTTTT. Full variable domain (remainder filled in from reference TRBV7-9 and TRBJ1-4): DTGVSQNPRHKITKRGQNVTFRCDPISEHNRLYWYRQTLGQGPEFLTYFQNEAQLEKSRLLSDRFSAERPKGSFSTLEIQRTEQGDSAMYLCASSSGQGTEKLFFGSGTQLSVL.

This clone was found a few times. V is TRBV6-5 and J is TRBJ2-7; 11 bases fit TRBD1. V shed 6 bases, J shed 0 bases, and the junction held 4 bases outside the gene matches. CDR1 is MNHEY and CDR2 is SVGAGI in the germline V gene. The CDR3 contains 15 residues. The CDR3 region is CASSRDRGSSYEQYF. Written as DNA, the CDR3 is TGTGCCAGCAGCCGGGACAGGGGGAGCTCCTACGAGCAGTACTTC.

This clone has only a few counts. This chain joins TRBV25-1 and TRBJ2-2, with D possibly being TRBD2 (7 bases). The germline V gene encodes CDR1 MGHDK and CDR2 SYGVNS. V lost 6 bases, J lost 6 bases, and 11 bases lay in between. CDR3 size: 13 residues. The CDR3 DNA reads as TGTGCCAGCAGAGGGGGGGGCGCCGGGGAGCTGTTTTTT. Protein product: CASRGGGAGELFF.

Only a few counts were recorded for this clone. The CDR3 spells CASSLYGTSTDTQYF. Written as DNA, the CDR3 is TGTGCCAGCAGCTTGTACGGGACTTCAACAGATACGCAGTATTTT. The V call is TRBV7-9, the J call TRBJ2-3; the D gene is possibly TRBD2 (6 bases). Trimming cost V 3 bases and J 3 bases, with 13 bases left between them. This CDR3 region has 15 residues. From germline, CDR1 is SEHNR and CDR2 FQNEAQ (reference sequence). The full variable domain, its missing parts supplied by reference TRBV7-9 and TRBJ2-3, is DTGVSQNPRHKITKRGQNVTFRCDPISEHNRLYWYRQTLGQGPEFLTYFQNEAQLEKSRLLSDRFSAERPKGSFSTLEIQRTEQGDSAMYLCASSLYGTSTDTQYFGPGTRLTVL.

The chain is built from TRBV25-1 and TRBJ2-7, with 7 bases that match TRBD1. The CDR3 is 14 residues long. V was pared by 6 bases and J by 5 bases, with 10 bases of the junction left unmatched. Germline V gives CDR1 MGHDK, CDR2 SYGVNS. The CDR3 DNA is TGTGCCAGCAGCCGGGCAGGGGGTCTTAACGAGCAGTACTTC. It is translated as CASSRAGGLNEQYF.

The V call is TRBV28, the J call TRBJ1-2; D not resolved. This CDR3 contains 11 residues. Germline-derived CDR1 and CDR2 are MDHEN and SYDVKM. Trimming cost V 5 bases and J 5 bases, with 6 bases left between them. The CDR3 sequence is CASSPSYGYTF. The CDR3 bases are TGTGCCAGCAGTCCTAGTTATGGCTACACCTTC.

The rearrangement uses TRBV4-1 and TRBJ1-6; no clear D gene. The CDR3 runs 15 residues. Trimming took off 0 bases at V and 8 bases at J, with 11 bases between the two ends. Germline values: CDR1 MGHRA, CDR2 YSYEKL. CDR3 sequence (DNA): TGCGCCAGCAGCCAAGACCCGTCCATGGATTCACCCCTCCACTTT. Protein product: CASSQDPSMDSPLHF.

This clone was seen a handful of times. The chain uses TRBV15 and TRBJ1-5; D is ambiguous. CDR1 is LNHNV and CDR2 is YYDKDF in the germline V gene (reference sequence). This CDR3 has 18 residues. V was shortened by 4 bases and J by 1 base, with 20 bases between the two germline ends. CDR3 DNA: TGTGCCACCAGCACCGATACATTCATCCGGCGGAGCAATCAGCCCCAGCATTTT. Its translation: CATSTDTFIRRSNQPQHF.

The table lists this clone with a few counts. Other DNA variants within this sample encode the same CDR3. This chain connects TRBV18 to TRBJ2-7; no firm D call. The V end was cut by 3 bases, the J end by 3 bases, with 9 bases between. Germline V gene data show CDR1 as KGHSH and CDR2 as LQKENI. This CDR3 has 13 amino acids. DNA of the CDR3: TGTGCCAGCTCACCCGGCCAGGACTACGAGCAGTACTTC. Protein product: CASSPGQDYEQYF.

The genes are TRBV19 and TRBJ1-1, with D hard to call. V lost 3 bases to trimming and J lost 1 base, with 15 bases between them. This CDR3 spans 16 amino acids. CDR1 is LNHDA, CDR2 SQIVND, per germline (reference sequence). The CDR3 protein is CASSIRRTVGNTEAFF. The CDR3 DNA reads TGTGCCAGTAGTATCCGCCGGACTGTGGGGAACACTGAAGCTTTCTTT.

This clone was detected only a few times. The chain links TRBV7-2 to TRBJ1-1, with 7 nucleotides matching TRBD1. This CDR3 has 15 amino acids. V was pared by 3 bases and J by 5 bases, with 9 bases of the junction left unmatched. The germline V gene has CDR1 SGHTA and CDR2 FQGNSA. Here the CDR3 DNA reads TGTGCCAGCAGCTTGCGACAGGGTACGTGGACTGAAGCTTTCTTT. As protein: CASSLRQGTWTEAFF. The full variable domain, completed using reference TRBV7-2 and TRBJ1-1, is GAGVSQSPSNKVTEKGKDVELRCDPISGHTALYWYRQSLGQGLEFLIYFQGNSAPDKSGLPSDRFSAERTGGSVSTLTIQRTQQEDSAVYLCASSLRQGTWTEAFFGQGTRLTVV.

This clone was counted only a few times. The CDR3 region has the DNA TGTGCCAGCAGTGTGACTCAGAGCTCCTATAATTCACCCCTCCACTTT. Amino acids: CASSVTQSSYNSPLHF. V is TRBV27 and J is TRBJ1-6, with D unclear. Germline CDR1 MNHEY, CDR2 SMNVEV (reference sequence). Between the trimmed V and J ends, which lost 5 bases and 0 bases, there was a span of 11 bases. The CDR3 runs to 16 residues.